The present TCR beta chain was sequenced within a study of control samples from healthy donors and cancer patients. Method: immunoSEQ multiplex PCR; TCRdb's copy keeps in-frame clones and lacks some. This sample has 70,000 or so clones, with 75% to 90% found just once. Per germline, CDR1 MNHNS and CDR2 SASEGT. The CDR3 consists of 14 residues. V shed 3 bases and J 6 bases; nucleotides not matched to a gene: 1. The TCR was taken from a man aged 45-65 years in good health. The chain is built from TRBV6-1 and TRBJ1-4; TRBD1 agrees at 10 bases. The sample comprised blood. The CDR3 reads CASSDDRGHEKLFF. CDR3 DNA: TGTGCCAGCAGTGACGACAGGGGGCATGAAAAACTGTTTTTT.